Listed below are T cell receptor beta chains from one sample, sequenced in a study of blood T cell repertoires in COVID-19. TCRdb keeps only in-frame clones here, not all; method: immunoSEQ multiplex PCR. The sample carries hundreds of thousands of clones, roughly 89% recorded once. Sequences were obtained from peripheral blood. The receptors shown here come from a man between 18 and 29 years old with COVID-19, enrolled during active disease. Both conserved end residues are trimmed from each CDR3. For some rows the clone size is stated as once, few or many, or as a class when expanded; others skip it.

TRBV4-1	-	ASSQDQIGGTKGEQY
TRBV5-6	-	ASSPGTGGSSHGYT
TRBV11-2	-	AVAEGLAAYEQY
TRBV7-2	-	ASSYDRGNYGYT
TRBV18	-	ASSVRTNEKLF
TRBV6-5	-	ASSTSGISTEAF
TRBV2	-	ASRRDRNENSPLH
TRBV7-2	-	ASSSQGLNQPQH
TRBV27	-	ASSFPRDLDSNQPQH
TRBV5-1	-	ASSLDGQGPYEQY
TRBV24-1	-	ATSAGGRETQY
TRBV27	many	ASSLWGGSNQPQH
TRBV12-3/TRBV12-4	-	ASSGQETQY
TRBV27	-	ASSLGAETYNEQF
TRBV5-6	-	ASSLGAGGLRETQY